This T cell receptor (beta chain) originates from a study of OX40 agonist ivuxolimab in advanced cancers. Overall study results and limits: Low clonal expansion, among the lowest seen, marked partial responders at 0.1-3.0 mg/kg.

Trimming removed 0 bases at V and 4 bases at J, with 15 bases between. The length of the CDR3 is 16 residues. Per the germline V gene, CDR1 is SGHRS and CDR2 is YFSETQ. Turning to this clone: The antigen is unknown.

Data came from immunoSEQ multiplex PCR; TCRdb stores just in-frame clones and leaves some out. The sample lists tens of thousands of clones; around 83% were seen once. V and J are TRBV5-1 and TRBJ2-3, with D perhaps assigned TRBD1 or TRBD2 (5 bases each). The sequencing here drew on CD4+ or CD8+ T cells sorted from blood, taken in a trial of the OX40 agonist ivuxolimab. The clonotype originates from an adult with an advanced solid tumor such as melanoma, head and neck, liver or kidney cancer. CDR3 residues: CASSLDGALVADTQYF. The CDR3 region has the DNA TGCGCCAGCAGCTTGGACGGGGCTCTTGTCGCAGATACGCAGTATTTT.